Listed here are 10 T cell receptor beta chains from one sample, sequenced in a study of cytomegalovirus exposure and HLA in healthy donors. PCR employed 60 Vbeta and 13 Jbeta primers. Method: immunoSEQ multiplex PCR; TCRdb's copy keeps in-frame clones and lacks some. The repertoire has 200,000 to 250,000 clones, 70% to 80% of them found once; the top ten carry approximately 3%. The sample comprised PBMCs. The receptor set was obtained from a woman aged 25 to 39 in good health and CMV-seronegative.

This chain uses TRBV4-1 with TRBJ2-7; possible D gene TRBD1, 6 bases. V lost 1 base, J lost 2 bases, and 18 bases lay in between. The CDR3 totals 17 residues. CDR1 and CDR2 (germline): MGHRA, YSYEKL. CDR3 region: CASSQGPFQGKPYEQYF. DNA for the CDR3: TGCGCCAGCAGCCAAGGTCCTTTCCAGGGGAAACCCTACGAGCAGTACTTC.

This clone was observed a single time. The chain is built from TRBV28 and TRBJ2-3; D gene ambiguous. Germline V gives CDR1 MDHEN, CDR2 SYDVKM. This CDR3 region has 11 residues. V was trimmed by 6 bases and J by 4 bases, leaving 5 bases between them. The CDR3 protein is CASSGADTQYF. As DNA, the CDR3 is TGTGCCAGCAGCGGAGCAGATACGCAGTATTTT.

This clone was seen a single time. The chain couples TRBV15 to TRBJ1-2, with 12 bases lining up with TRBD1. Germline-derived CDR1 and CDR2 are LNHNV and YYDKDF (reference sequence). This CDR3 has 13 amino acids. Trimming took 6 bases from V and 6 from J; bases not matched to a gene: 2. In DNA form, the CDR3 reads TGTGCCACCAGGGGGACAGGGGGCGATGGCTACACCTTC. This encodes CATRGTGGDGYTF.

The CDR3 DNA reads as TGTGCCAGCAGTTTGCGCGGATCCAATACCTACGAGCAGTACTTC. Encoded protein: CASSLRGSNTYEQYF. The chain employs TRBV27 and TRBJ2-7; D is unclear. The germline V and J ends were trimmed by 3 bases and 2 bases, with 14 bases remaining between them. This CDR3 is 15 amino acids long. CDR1 is MNHEY, CDR2 SMNVEV, per germline (reference sequence).

This chain uses TRBV6-1 with TRBJ1-3; 8 nucleotides align to TRBD1. The germline V gene encodes CDR1 MNHNS and CDR2 SASEGT. The CDR3 runs to 13 residues. Trimming took 5 bases from V and 7 from J; bases not matched to a gene: 4. The CDR3 loop reads CASSKDRANTIYF. CDR3 coding DNA: TGTGCCAGCAGTAAGGACAGGGCCAACACCATATATTTT.

The chain combines TRBV5-1 with TRBJ2-3; TRBD1 aligns across 11 bases. Germline CDR1 is SGHRS and CDR2 is YFSETQ. After removal of 0 bases from V and 4 bases from J, the junction contained 4 bases not matched to a gene. This CDR3 contains 16 residues. In DNA form, the CDR3 reads TGCGCCAGCAGCTTGGCCCGGGACAGGGGGGCAGATACGCAGTATTTT. Protein: CASSLARDRGADTQYF.

This clone has a handful of counts. J is TRBJ2-3 and V is TRBV27; TRBD2 might be the D (6 bases). CDR3 size: 15 residues. V was trimmed by 7 bases and J by 0 bases, leaving 14 bases between them. Per the germline V gene, CDR1 is MNHEY and CDR2 is SMNVEV (reference sequence). The CDR3 reads CASNVFSGSTDTQYF. In nucleotides, the CDR3 is TGTGCCAGCAACGTCTTTAGCGGAAGCACAGATACGCAGTATTTT.

This chain links TRBV27 with TRBJ1-1, with TRBD1 as a possible D gene (6 bases). V shed 5 bases and J shed 4 bases, with 14 bases lying between them. There are 14 residues in the CDR3. The germline gives CDR1 MNHEY, CDR2 SMNVEV (reference sequence). The CDR3 DNA follows: TGTGCCAGCAGTCCCTCAGGGGAGAGCACTGAAGCTTTCTTT. It yields the protein CASSPSGESTEAFF.

The chain has TRBV29-1 and TRBJ2-1; 11 bases are a match to TRBD1. Germline CDR1 SQVTM, CDR2 ANQGSEA. The CDR3 has 17 amino acids. V lost 6 bases to trimming and J lost 0 bases; unmatched junction nucleotides: 10. CDR3 nucleotides: TGCAGCGTACCAGGACAGGGGGCGCGAGGCTCCTACAATGAGCAGTTCTTC. Translated: CSVPGQGARGSYNEQFF.

This chain joins TRBV28 and TRBJ1-2, with a weak D call TRBD1 (6 bases). V was pared by 6 bases and J by 0 bases, with 11 bases between. The CDR3 is 14 amino acids. Germline V gene lookup returns CDR1 MDHEN and CDR2 SYDVKM. The CDR3 spells CASSVTGTNYGYTF. CDR3 DNA sequence: TGTGCCAGCAGCGTGACAGGAACTAACTATGGCTACACCTTC.